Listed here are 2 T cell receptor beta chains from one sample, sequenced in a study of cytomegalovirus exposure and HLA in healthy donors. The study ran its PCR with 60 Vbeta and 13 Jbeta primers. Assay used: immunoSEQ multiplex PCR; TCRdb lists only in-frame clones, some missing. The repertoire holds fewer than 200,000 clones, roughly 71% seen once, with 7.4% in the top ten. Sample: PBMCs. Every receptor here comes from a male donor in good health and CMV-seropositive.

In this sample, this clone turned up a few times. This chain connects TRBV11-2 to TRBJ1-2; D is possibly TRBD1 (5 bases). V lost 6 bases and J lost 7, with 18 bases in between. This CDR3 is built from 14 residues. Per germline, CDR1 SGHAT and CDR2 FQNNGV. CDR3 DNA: TGTGCCAGCAGTATCCCCCAGGGAGCGGGTGGCTACACCTTC. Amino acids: CASSIPQGAGGYTF.

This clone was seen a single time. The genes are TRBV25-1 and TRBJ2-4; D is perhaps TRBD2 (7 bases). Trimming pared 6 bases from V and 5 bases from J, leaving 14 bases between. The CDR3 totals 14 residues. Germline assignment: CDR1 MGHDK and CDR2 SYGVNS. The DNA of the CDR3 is TGTGCCAGCAGAGAACAGGGAGGGGAAAACATTCAGTACTTC. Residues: CASREQGGENIQYF.